This is a list of T cell receptor beta chains from one sample in a study of T-cell memory formation after mild COVID-19. TCRdb re-analysed the 5' RACE reads in MiXCR, keeping a single row per CDR3 protein. Here the sample spans around 370,000 distinct CDR3 sequences, 20% to 25% being singletons. Sample: PBMCs or a T cell subset sorted from them (not recorded which). The receptor source for this set is an adult woman who had mild COVID-19 (a few samples of this study predate the infection). Cell type and time point are not known. The CDR3 runs from the conserved cysteine through the conserved F or W. D genes are given only for firm matches. The listing skips clone size in some rows; elsewhere it reads once, few, many or a size class.

>-|few|TRBJ1-1|13|TRBV12-3/TRBV12-4
CASSLVRVTEAFF
TGTGCCAGCAGTTTAGTCCGGGTGACTGAAGCTTTCTTT
>-|few|TRBJ2-2|15|TRBV12-3/TRBV12-4
CASSSLPPSPGELFF
TGTGCCAGCAGTTCGCTCCCTCCTTCCCCCGGGGAGCTGTTTTTT
>TRBD2|-|TRBJ2-7|14|TRBV10-3
CAIMAASGSYEQYF
TGTGCCATCATGGCGGCTAGCGGGTCTTACGAGCAGTACTTC
>TRBD1|few|TRBJ2-7|18|TRBV12-3/TRBV12-4
CASSSRLTGTVYSYEQYF
TGTGCCAGCAGTTCACGACTCACCGGGACAGTGTACTCCTACGAGCAGTACTTC
>-|few|TRBJ2-7|12|TRBV7-9
CASSHNSYEQYF
TGTGCCAGCAGTCACAACAGCTACGAGCAGTACTTC
>-|-|TRBJ1-1|14|TRBV27
CASSARSLNTEAFF
TGTGCCAGCAGTGCCAGGAGTCTGAACACTGAAGCTTTCTTT
>-|-|TRBJ2-6|17|TRBV4-3
CASSQDPGWSGANVLTF
TGCGCCAGCAGCCAAGATCCGGGTTGGTCTGGGGCCAACGTCCTGACTTTC
>-|-|TRBJ2-6|17|TRBV28
CASSFMGLSSGANVLTF
TGTGCCAGCAGTTTTATGGGACTCAGCTCTGGGGCCAACGTCCTGACTTTC
>-|few|TRBJ1-5|13|TRBV5-5
CASSFVTDNPQHF
TGTGCCAGCAGCTTTGTGACCGACAATCCCCAGCATTTT
>-|-|TRBJ1-3|15|TRBV24-1
CATSDLQGLGNTIYF
TGTGCCACCAGTGATTTGCAGGGACTTGGAAACACCATATATTTT
>-|-|TRBJ2-2|16|TRBV7-3
CASSPHRSLNTGELFF
TGTGCCAGCAGCCCTCACAGGAGCCTGAACACCGGGGAGCTGTTTTTT
>-|-|TRBJ2-3|14|TRBV19
CASSMTQGADTQYF
TGTGCCAGTAGTATGACACAGGGTGCAGATACGCAGTATTTT
>-|-|TRBJ1-4|13|TRBV4-1
CASSHLTAEKLFF
TGCGCCAGCAGCCATCTGACAGCAGAAAAACTGTTTTTT
>TRBD1|-|TRBJ2-5|15|TRBV5-1
CASSRSRGQGETQYF
TGCGCCAGCAGCCGAAGCAGGGGGCAGGGAGAGACCCAGTACTTC
>TRBD2|-|TRBJ2-7|15|TRBV20-1
CSISRLAGNSYEQYF
TGCAGTATAAGTCGGCTAGCGGGAAACTCCTACGAGCAGTACTTC
>-|many|TRBJ2-3|15|TRBV5-1
CASSGHLQRRDTQYF
TGCGCCAGCAGCGGGCACCTGCAACGGAGAGATACGCAGTATTTT
>-|-|TRBJ1-5|14|TRBV15
CATKGLYSNQPQHF
TGTGCCACCAAGGGCCTTTATAGCAATCAGCCCCAGCATTTT
>TRBD1|many|TRBJ2-7|17|TRBV7-2
CASSASPRTGSFREQYF
TGTGCCAGCAGCGCATCACCCCGGACAGGGAGTTTTCGCGAGCAGTACTTC
>-|-|TRBJ2-4|14|TRBV24-1
CATSESGTKNIQYF
TGTGCCACCAGTGAGTCCGGGACAAAAAACATTCAGTACTTC
>-|-|TRBJ1-2|14|TRBV18
CASSLVSRNYGYTF
TGTGCCAGCTCCCTCGTGAGCAGAAACTATGGCTACACCTTC
>-|-|TRBJ2-3|15|TRBV9
CASSTQAIGTDTQYF
TGTGCCAGCAGCACCCAGGCCATCGGCACAGATACGCAGTATTTT
>-|few|TRBJ2-7|13|TRBV19
CASSISSGYEQYF
TGTGCCAGTAGTATTTCATCCGGCTACGAGCAGTACTTC
>-|once|TRBJ1-2|14|TRBV29-1
CSVMAGNIPYGYTF
TGCAGCGTGATGGCAGGAAATATTCCTTATGGCTACACCTTC
>TRBD2|-|TRBJ2-2|16|TRBV9
CASSVSSGGANGELFF
TGTGCCAGCAGCGTTAGTAGCGGGGGGGCCAACGGGGAGCTGTTTTTT
>-|few|TRBJ2-5|14|TRBV20-1
CSARDQQGRETQYF
TGCAGTGCTAGGGACCAGCAGGGGAGGGAGACCCAGTACTTC
>TRBD1|-|TRBJ1-2|15|TRBV12-3/TRBV12-4
CASSGQGALGYGYTF
TGTGCCAGCAGTGGACAGGGGGCTCTAGGCTATGGCTACACCTTC
>-|few|TRBJ2-2|14|TRBV5-1
CASSLEWNTGELFF
TGCGCCAGCAGCTTGGAATGGAACACCGGGGAGCTGTTTTTT
>-|few|TRBJ2-7|14|TRBV29-1
CSVEWADNSYEQYF
TGCAGCGTTGAATGGGCGGATAACTCCTACGAGCAGTACTTC
>-|few|TRBJ1-1|14|TRBV5-1
CASRTGSSNTEAFF
TGCGCCAGCAGAACAGGGAGTTCAAACACTGAAGCTTTCTTT
>-|-|TRBJ2-1|15|TRBV12-3/TRBV12-4
CASTPGGYGGWEQFF
TGTGCCAGCACCCCAGGGGGGTACGGCGGGTGGGAGCAGTTCTTC
>-|many|TRBJ1-1|15|TRBV5-5
CASSFTSGGGSEAFF
TGTGCCAGCAGCTTTACGTCGGGCGGGGGATCTGAAGCTTTCTTT
>-|-|TRBJ1-1|12|TRBV7-9
CASSIRGTEAFF
TGTGCCAGCAGTATCCGGGGGACTGAAGCTTTCTTT
>-|-|TRBJ1-3|11|TRBV6-5
CATSLGNTIYF
TGTGCCACTTCGCTTGGAAACACCATATATTTT
>-|-|TRBJ2-7|12|TRBV7-9
CASNTGPYEQYF
TGTGCCAGCAACACCGGTCCGTACGAGCAGTACTTC
>TRBD2|few|TRBJ2-1|13|TRBV7-2
CASTHGGGNEQFF
TGTGCCAGCACCCATGGGGGGGGCAATGAGCAGTTCTTC
>-|few|TRBJ1-3|16|TRBV6-7
CASSYSHSPRGNTIYF
TGTGCCAGCAGTTACAGCCATTCCCCAAGAGGAAACACCATATATTTT
>-|-|TRBJ2-5|11|TRBV29-1
CSVEPGETQYF
TGCAGCGTTGAACCCGGGGAGACCCAGTACTTC
>-|many|TRBJ2-7|14|TRBV7-2
CASSLGTGIYEQYF
TGTGCCAGCAGCCTCGGAACAGGGATATACGAGCAGTACTTC
>-|few|TRBJ2-2|13|TRBV20-1
CSARQGSTGELFF
TGCAGTGCTAGACAGGGATCCACCGGGGAGCTGTTTTTT
>TRBD1|few|TRBJ2-5|13|TRBV7-9
CASGSGTVASQYF
TGTGCCAGCGGGTCCGGGACAGTAGCGTCCCAGTACTTC
>TRBD1|-|TRBJ2-7|18|TRBV2
CASSTPTDWDRILYEQYF
TGTGCCAGCAGTACCCCAACCGACTGGGACAGGATTTTATACGAGCAGTACTTC
>-|-|TRBJ2-5|13|TRBV24-1
CATSDAAPETQYF
TGTGCCACCAGTGATGCGGCTCCAGAGACCCAGTACTTC
>-|few|TRBJ2-3|14|TRBV5-1
CASSFTSGSDTQYF
TGCGCCAGCAGCTTTACCTCAGGGTCAGATACGCAGTATTTT
>TRBD1|few|TRBJ2-3|16|TRBV7-2
CASSFQGAIRIDTQYF
TGTGCCAGCAGCTTTCAGGGGGCAATAAGGATTGATACGCAGTATTTT
>-|few|TRBJ2-5|13|TRBV18
CASSRWDGETQYF
TGTGCCAGCTCACGATGGGACGGAGAGACCCAGTACTTC
>TRBD1|-|TRBJ1-4|15|TRBV5-1
CASSLTGEGGEKLFF
TGCGCCAGCAGCTTGACAGGGGAGGGAGGTGAAAAACTGTTTTTT
>TRBD1|-|TRBJ1-1|15|TRBV7-9
CASSFPTGGHTEAFF
TGTGCCAGCAGCTTCCCGACAGGGGGGCACACTGAAGCTTTCTTT
>TRBD1|-|TRBJ2-3|14|TRBV2
CASSAQGAQDTQYF
TGTGCCAGCAGCGCCCAGGGGGCGCAGGATACGCAGTATTTT
>-|few|TRBJ2-7|15|TRBV7-9
CASSDWSVHSYEQYF
TGTGCCAGCAGCGATTGGTCAGTACACTCCTACGAGCAGTACTTC
>TRBD2|few|TRBJ2-3|17|TRBV6-2/TRBV6-3
CASSAPGLAGGRGTQYF
TGTGCCAGCAGTGCCCCGGGACTAGCGGGAGGCCGCGGCACGCAGTATTTT
>-|-|TRBJ1-4|17|TRBV15
CATSRDRGIIVGEKLFF
TGTGCCACCAGCAGAGATCGAGGGATTATCGTAGGTGAAAAACTGTTTTTT
>TRBD2|-|TRBJ2-7|19|TRBV7-6
CASSSVPPTTSGRVHEQYF
TGTGCCAGCAGCTCCGTCCCCCCGACGACTAGCGGGAGGGTCCACGAGCAGTACTTC
>TRBD1|many|TRBJ2-7|15|TRBV5-1
CASSPRTGISYEQYF
TGCGCCAGCAGCCCTAGGACAGGCATCTCCTACGAGCAGTACTTC
>TRBD2|-|TRBJ2-3|15|TRBV10-3
CAMGASGRPTDTQYF
TGTGCCATGGGGGCTAGCGGGAGACCCACAGATACGCAGTATTTT
>TRBD2|-|TRBJ2-7|14|TRBV20-1
CSIRLAGTSREQYF
TGCAGTATCCGGCTCGCCGGGACTAGCCGGGAGCAGTACTTC
>-|-|TRBJ1-1|14|TRBV5-1
CASTPGLPVTEAFF
TGCGCCAGTACCCCGGGACTCCCCGTCACTGAAGCTTTCTTT